Here is one T cell receptor beta chain with its context. Sequenced by immunoSEQ multiplex PCR; TCRdb stores in-frame clones only, minus some. Of about 48,000 clones in the sample, roughly nine tenths were seen once. The germline V gene encodes CDR1 SGDLS and CDR2 YYNGEE. The CDR3 loop spans 14 amino acids. V was clipped by 0 bases and J by 5 bases; unmatched bases: 2. This sample was included in a study of blood T cell repertoires in COVID-19. Study summary: The cDNA or gDNA used as material had been derived from T cells, B-cell-depleted T cells, or PBMCs.

The clonotype was recovered from a man between 65 and 85 years old with acute or convalescent COVID-19. Sequencing was carried out using peripheral blood. This chain connects TRBV9 to TRBJ2-5; 9 bases are shared with TRBD2. CDR3 sequence: CASSVGTSEETQYF. As DNA, the CDR3 is TGTGCCAGCAGCGTAGGGACTAGCGAGGAGACCCAGTACTTC.